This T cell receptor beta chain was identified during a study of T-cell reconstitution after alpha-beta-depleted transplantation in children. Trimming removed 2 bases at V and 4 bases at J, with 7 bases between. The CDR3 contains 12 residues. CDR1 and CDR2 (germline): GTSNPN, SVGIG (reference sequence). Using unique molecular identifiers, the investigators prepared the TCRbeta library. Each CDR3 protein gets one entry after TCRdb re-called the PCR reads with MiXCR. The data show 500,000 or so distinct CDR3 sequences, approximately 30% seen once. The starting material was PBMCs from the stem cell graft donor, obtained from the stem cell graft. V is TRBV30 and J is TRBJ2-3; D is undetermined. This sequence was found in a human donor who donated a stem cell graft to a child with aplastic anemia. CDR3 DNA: TGTGCCTGGAGTCCCCCGTCAGATACGCAGTATTTT. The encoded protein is CAWSPPSDTQYF. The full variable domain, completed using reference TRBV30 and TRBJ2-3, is SQTIHQWPATLVQPVGSPLSLECTVEGTSNPNLYWYRQAAGRGLQLLFYSVGIGQISSEVPQNLSASRPQDRQFILSSKKLLLSDSGFYLCAWSPPSDTQYFGPGTRLTVL.